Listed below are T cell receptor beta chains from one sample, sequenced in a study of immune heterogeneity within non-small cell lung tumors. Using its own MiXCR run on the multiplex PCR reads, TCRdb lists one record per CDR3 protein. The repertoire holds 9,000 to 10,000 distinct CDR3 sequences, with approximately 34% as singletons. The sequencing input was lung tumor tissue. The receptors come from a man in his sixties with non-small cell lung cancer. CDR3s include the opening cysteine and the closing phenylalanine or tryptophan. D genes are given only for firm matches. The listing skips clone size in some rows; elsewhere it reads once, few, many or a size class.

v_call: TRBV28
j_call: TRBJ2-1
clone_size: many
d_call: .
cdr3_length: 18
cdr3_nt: TGTGCCAGCACCCAAGGTTCTGTAGAGGGAGTCCCGTCCAATGAGCAGTTCTTC
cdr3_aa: CASTQGSVEGVPSNEQFF

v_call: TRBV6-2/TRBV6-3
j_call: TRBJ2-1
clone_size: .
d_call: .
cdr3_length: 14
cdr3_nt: TGTGCCAGCAGTTTGGGGGGCCCATACAATGAGCAGTTCTTC
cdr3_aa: CASSLGGPYNEQFF

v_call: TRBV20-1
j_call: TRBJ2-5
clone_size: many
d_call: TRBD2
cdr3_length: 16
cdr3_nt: TGCAGTGCTAGAGGACTAGCGGGAGGGGTGAAAGAGACCCAGTACTTC
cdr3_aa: CSARGLAGGVKETQYF

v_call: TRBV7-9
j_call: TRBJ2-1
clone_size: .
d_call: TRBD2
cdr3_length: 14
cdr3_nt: TGTGCCAGCAGCTGGGGGACTAGATACAATGAGCAGTTCTTC
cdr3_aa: CASSWGTRYNEQFF

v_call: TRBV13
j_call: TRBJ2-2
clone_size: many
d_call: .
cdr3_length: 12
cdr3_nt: TGTGCCAGCAGGGAGGGGTCCGGGGAGCTGTTTTTT
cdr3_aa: CASREGSGELFF

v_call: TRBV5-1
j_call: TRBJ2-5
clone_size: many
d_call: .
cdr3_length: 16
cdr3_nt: TGCGCCAGCAGCCAAATGTCCCCTCTTGGCGGAGAGACCCAGTACTTC
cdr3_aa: CASSQMSPLGGETQYF

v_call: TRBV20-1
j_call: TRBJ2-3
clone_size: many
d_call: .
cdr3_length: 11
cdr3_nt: TGCAGTGCTGTTCTCGCAGATACGCAGTATTTT
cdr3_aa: CSAVLADTQYF

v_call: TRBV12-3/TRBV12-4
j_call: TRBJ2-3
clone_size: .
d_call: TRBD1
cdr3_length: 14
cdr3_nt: TGTGCCAGCAGCCTGGGACAGGGGGAAGATACGCAGTATTTT
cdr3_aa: CASSLGQGEDTQYF

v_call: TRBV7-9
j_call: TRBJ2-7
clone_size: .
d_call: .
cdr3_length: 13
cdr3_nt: TGTGCCAGCAGCTTCGGGGGAGGATACGAGCAGTACTTC
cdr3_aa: CASSFGGGYEQYF

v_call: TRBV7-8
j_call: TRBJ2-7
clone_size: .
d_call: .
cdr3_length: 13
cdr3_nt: TGTGCCAGCAGCTTAGGGGCTAGCTACGAGCAGTACTTC
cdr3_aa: CASSLGASYEQYF

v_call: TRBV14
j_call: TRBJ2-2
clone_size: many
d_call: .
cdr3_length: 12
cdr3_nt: TGTGCCAGCAGTCAGCCCCCCGGGGAGCTGTTTTTT
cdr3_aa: CASSQPPGELFF

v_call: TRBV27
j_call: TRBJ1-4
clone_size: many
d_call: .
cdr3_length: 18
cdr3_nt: TGTGCCAGCAGTCTCATTGGTACAGAGAGAATCACTAATGAAAAACTGTTTTTT
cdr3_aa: CASSLIGTERITNEKLFF

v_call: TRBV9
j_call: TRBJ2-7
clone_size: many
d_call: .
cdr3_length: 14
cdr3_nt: TGTGCCAGCAGCGTAGGTGGTTCCTCCTACGAGCAGTACTTC
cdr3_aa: CASSVGGSSYEQYF